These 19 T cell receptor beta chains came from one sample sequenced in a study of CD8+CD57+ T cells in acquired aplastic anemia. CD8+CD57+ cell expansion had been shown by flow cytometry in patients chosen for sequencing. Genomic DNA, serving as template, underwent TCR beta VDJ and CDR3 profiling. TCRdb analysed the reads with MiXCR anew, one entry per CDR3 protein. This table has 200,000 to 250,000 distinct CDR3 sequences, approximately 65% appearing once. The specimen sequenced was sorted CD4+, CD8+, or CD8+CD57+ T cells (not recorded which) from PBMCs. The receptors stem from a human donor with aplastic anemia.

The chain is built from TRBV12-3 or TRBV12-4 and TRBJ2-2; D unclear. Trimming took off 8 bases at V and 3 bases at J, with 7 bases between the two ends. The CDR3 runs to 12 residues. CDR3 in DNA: TGTGCCAGCCCAGGCTACACCGGGGAGCTGTTTTTT. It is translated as CASPGYTGELFF.

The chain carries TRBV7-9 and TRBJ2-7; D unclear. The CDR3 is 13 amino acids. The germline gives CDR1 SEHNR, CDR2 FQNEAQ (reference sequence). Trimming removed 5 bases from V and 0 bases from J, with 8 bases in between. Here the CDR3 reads CASSALSSYEQYF. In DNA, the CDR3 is TGTGCCAGCAGCGCCCTCAGCTCCTACGAGCAGTACTTC.

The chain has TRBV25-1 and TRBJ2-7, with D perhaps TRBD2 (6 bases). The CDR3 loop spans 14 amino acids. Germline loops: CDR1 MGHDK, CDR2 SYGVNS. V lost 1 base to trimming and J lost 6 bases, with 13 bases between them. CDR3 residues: CASSESQGGREQYF. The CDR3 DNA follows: TGTGCCAGCAGTGAATCGCAGGGAGGACGCGAGCAGTACTTC.

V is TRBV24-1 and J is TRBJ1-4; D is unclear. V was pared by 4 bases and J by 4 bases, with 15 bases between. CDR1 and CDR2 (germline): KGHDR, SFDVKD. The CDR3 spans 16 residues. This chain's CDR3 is CATSDASGANNEKLFF. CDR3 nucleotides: TGTGCCACCAGTGACGCGTCAGGAGCCAATAATGAAAAACTGTTTTTT.

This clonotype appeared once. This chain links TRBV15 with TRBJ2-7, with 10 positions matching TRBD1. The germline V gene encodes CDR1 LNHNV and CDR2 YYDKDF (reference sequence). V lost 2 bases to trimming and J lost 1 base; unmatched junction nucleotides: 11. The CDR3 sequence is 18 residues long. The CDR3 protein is CATSRPFPGQGPSYEQYF. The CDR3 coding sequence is TGTGCCACCAGCAGACCATTTCCGGGACAGGGGCCATCCTACGAGCAGTACTTC.

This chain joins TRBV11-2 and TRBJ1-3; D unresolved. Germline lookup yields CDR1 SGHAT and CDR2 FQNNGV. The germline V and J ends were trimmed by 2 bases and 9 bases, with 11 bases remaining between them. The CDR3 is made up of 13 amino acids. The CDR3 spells CASSLSTEGTIYF. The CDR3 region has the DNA TGTGCCAGCAGCTTATCCACCGAGGGCACCATATATTTT.

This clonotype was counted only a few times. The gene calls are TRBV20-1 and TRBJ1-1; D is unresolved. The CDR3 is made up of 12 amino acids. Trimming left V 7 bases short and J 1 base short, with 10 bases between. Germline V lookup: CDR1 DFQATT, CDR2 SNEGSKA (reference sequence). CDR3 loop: CSVLSGNTEAFF. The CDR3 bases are TGCAGTGTCCTTAGTGGGAACACTGAAGCTTTCTTT.

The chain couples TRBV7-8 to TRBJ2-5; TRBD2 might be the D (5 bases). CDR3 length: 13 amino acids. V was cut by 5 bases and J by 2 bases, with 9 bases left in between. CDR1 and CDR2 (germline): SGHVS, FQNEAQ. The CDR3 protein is CASSTSYQETQYF. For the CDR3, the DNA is TGTGCCAGCAGCACTAGTTATCAAGAGACCCAGTACTTC.

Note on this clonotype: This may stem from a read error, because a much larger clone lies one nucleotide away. This CDR3 is CASSQDMGPRELQHF. The CDR3 coding sequence is TGCGCCAGCAGCCAAGATATGGGGCCCCGGGAACTCCAGCATTTT. The chain links TRBV4-1 to TRBJ1-5, with D perhaps TRBD1 (5 bases). Trimming removed 0 bases at V and 12 bases at J, with 18 bases between. Germline loops: CDR1 MGHRA, CDR2 YSYEKL. This CDR3 comprises 15 residues.

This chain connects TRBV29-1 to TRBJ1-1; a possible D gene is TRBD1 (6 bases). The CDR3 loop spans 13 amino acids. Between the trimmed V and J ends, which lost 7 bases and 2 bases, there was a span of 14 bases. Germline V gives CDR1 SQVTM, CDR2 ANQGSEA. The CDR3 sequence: CSGATGTNTEAFF. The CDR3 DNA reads TGCAGCGGTGCCACAGGGACTAACACTGAAGCTTTCTTT. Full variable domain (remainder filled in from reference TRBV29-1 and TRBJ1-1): SAVISQKPSRDICQRGTSLTIQCQVDSQVTMMFWYRQQPGQSLTLIATANQGSEATYESGFVIDKFPISRPNLTFSTLTVSNMSPEDSSIYLCSGATGTNTEAFFGQGTRLTVV.

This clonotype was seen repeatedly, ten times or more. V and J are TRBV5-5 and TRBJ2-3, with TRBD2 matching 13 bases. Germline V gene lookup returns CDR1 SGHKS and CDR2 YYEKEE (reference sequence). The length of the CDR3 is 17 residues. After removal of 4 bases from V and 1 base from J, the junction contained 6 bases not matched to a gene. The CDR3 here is CASSLLAGGPGTDTQYF. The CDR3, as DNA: TGTGCCAGCAGCCTACTAGCGGGGGGGCCAGGCACAGATACGCAGTATTTT.

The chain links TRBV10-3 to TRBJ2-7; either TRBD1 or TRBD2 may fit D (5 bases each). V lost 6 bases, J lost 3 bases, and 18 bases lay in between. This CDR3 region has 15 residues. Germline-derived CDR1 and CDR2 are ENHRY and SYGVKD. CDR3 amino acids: CAIRITRDGGYEQYF. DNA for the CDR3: TGTGCCATCAGGATTACCCGGGACGGAGGCTACGAGCAGTACTTC.

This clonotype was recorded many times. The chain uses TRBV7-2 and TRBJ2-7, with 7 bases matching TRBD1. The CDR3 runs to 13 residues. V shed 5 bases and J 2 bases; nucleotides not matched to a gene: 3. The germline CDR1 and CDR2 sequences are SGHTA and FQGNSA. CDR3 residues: CASSPTGAYEQYF. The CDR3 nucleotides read TGTGCCAGCAGCCCAACAGGGGCCTACGAGCAGTACTTC.

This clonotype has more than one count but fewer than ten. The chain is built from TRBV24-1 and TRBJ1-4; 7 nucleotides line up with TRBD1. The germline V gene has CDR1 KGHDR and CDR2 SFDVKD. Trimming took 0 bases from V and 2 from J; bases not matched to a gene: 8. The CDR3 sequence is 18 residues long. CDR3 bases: TGTGCCACCAGTGATTTGAAGGGGGCGATGGGCACTAATGAAAAACTGTTTTTT. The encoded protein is CATSDLKGAMGTNEKLFF.

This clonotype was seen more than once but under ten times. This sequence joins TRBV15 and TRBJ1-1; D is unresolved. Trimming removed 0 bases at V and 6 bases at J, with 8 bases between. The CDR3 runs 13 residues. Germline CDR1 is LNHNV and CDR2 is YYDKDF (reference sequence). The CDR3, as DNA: TGTGCCACCAGCAGAGAGAGAACATCTGAAGCTTTCTTT. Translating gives CATSRERTSEAFF.

CDR3 amino acids: CASSTTSGGAYEQFF. CDR3 in DNA: TGTGCCAGTAGTACAACTAGCGGGGGGGCGTATGAGCAGTTCTTC. V usage is TRBV19 and J usage is TRBJ2-1; 13 positions match TRBD2. The CDR3 consists of 15 residues. Germline loops: CDR1 LNHDA, CDR2 SQIVND (reference sequence). The V gene end was trimmed by 4 bases and the J gene end by 8 bases; junction bases not matched to a gene: 5.

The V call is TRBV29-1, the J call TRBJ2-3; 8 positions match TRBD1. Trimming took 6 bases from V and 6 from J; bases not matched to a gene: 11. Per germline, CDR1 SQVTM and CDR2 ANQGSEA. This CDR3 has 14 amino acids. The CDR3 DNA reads TGCAGCGTGGGACAGGCTTCTCTAGTGGATACGCAGTATTTT. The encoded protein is CSVGQASLVDTQYF.

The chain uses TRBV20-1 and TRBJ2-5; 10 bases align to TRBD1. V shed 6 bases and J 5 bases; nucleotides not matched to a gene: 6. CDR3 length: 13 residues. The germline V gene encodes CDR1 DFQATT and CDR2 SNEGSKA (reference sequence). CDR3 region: CSARDRGGETQYF. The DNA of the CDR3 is TGCAGTGCGAGGGACAGGGGAGGGGAGACCCAGTACTTC.

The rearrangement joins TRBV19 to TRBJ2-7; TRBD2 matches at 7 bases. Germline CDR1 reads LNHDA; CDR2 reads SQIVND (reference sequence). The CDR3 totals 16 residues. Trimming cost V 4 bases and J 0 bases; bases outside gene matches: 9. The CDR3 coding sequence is TGTGCCAGTAGTACCATCGGCCGCGGGGGCTCCTACGAGCAGTACTTC. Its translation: CASSTIGRGGSYEQYF.